The following is a T cell receptor beta chain sequence with its context. The antigen remains undetermined. The sample comes from a study of radiotherapy plus CTLA-4 blockade in lung cancer. Overall study: Objective response was observed in approximately 18% of patients, and disease control in 31%.

Germline lookup yields CDR1 MDHEN and CDR2 SYDVKM. This CDR3 has 16 amino acids. The junction had 10 bases not matched to a gene; V was cut back by 6 bases and J by 5 bases. Some clones are missing from TCRdb's copy, which holds only in-frame ones; the method was immunoSEQ multiplex PCR. The sample lists approximately 48,000 clones, 84% occurring once. Chemo-refractory metastatic non-small-cell lung cancer patients underwent focal radiation alongside CTLA-4 blockade with ipilimumab. Study-level points and caveats: Among blood TCR repertoires after radiotherapy plus ipilimumab, tumor-derived clones expanded. Alongside interferon-beta, early blood T cell clone dynamics were reportedly the best predictor of response.

J is TRBJ1-5 and V is TRBV28, with TRBD1 identical over 10 bases. The sequencing here drew on peripheral blood, taken from a patient treated with radiotherapy plus ipilimumab. The clonotype comes from a human donor with non-small cell lung cancer whose response to radiotherapy plus ipilimumab could not be evaluated. CDR3 sequence reads: CASSLPRDRGYQPQHF. The DNA for the CDR3 is TGTGCCAGCAGCCTACCCCGGGACAGGGGTTATCAGCCCCAGCATTTT.